This entry concerns a single T cell receptor (beta chain). This clone is considered medium-sized (0.01 to 0.1%). At one end, the junction sequence differs from germline, possibly due to a read error. The time point label here, explained by the study, means: cells obtained before transplantation from donor or recipient. In the mixed lymphocyte reactions, approximately 200,000 CFSE-labeled pre-transplant responders were plated with approximately 200,000 irradiated violet-dye-labeled stimulators and cultured for approximately 6 days. After the mixed lymphocyte reaction, proliferating CD3+CD4+CFSE-low and CD3+CD8+CFSE-low responder cells were FACS-sorted on a BD Influx sorter. This entry belongs to a study of graft-versus-host responses after intestinal transplantation (dated by TCRdb to the early 2020s). Study-level background: Recipients received multivisceral, liver-intestinal, or isolated intestinal transplants. Every recipient was given anti-thymocyte globulin induction, then maintenance tacrolimus and steroids for roughly 3 years. After intestinal transplantation, graft-versus-host and host-versus-graft alloreactive T cell clones were followed in the graft, circulation and bone marrow using bulk TCR-beta CDR3 sequencing. To identify alloreactive clones, pre-transplant mixed lymphocyte reaction products were sequenced and compared with unstimulated pre-transplant donor and recipient T cells. Of the roughly 24 intestinal transplant recipients enrolled in the cohort, one of whom was a retransplant, a few patients without pretransplant specimens were excluded. A peak of at least 4% donor T cells among recipient peripheral blood mononuclear cells was the definition used for donor T cell macrochimerism. Rather than being sequenced by the commercial service, samples from three later patients were sequenced in-house on an Illumina MiSeq and processed with MiXCR. What the research found in general, with its limitations: The relatively low number and heterogeneity of intestinal transplant patients limited the conclusions. Early after transplant, declines in HvG clones were associated with peak levels of circulating GvH clones. Patients with donor T cell macrochimerism had high GvH to HvG T cell clonal ratios in their allografts. GvH clones were found in recipient bone marrow, and some of the GvH clones appeared earlier in ileal mucosa or blood, which is consistent with an intestinal mucosal origin.

Libraries came from the immunoSEQ multiplex PCR assay. For most patients, genomic DNA was isolated with the Qiagen DNeasy Blood and Tissue Kit and shipped frozen to Adaptive Biotechnologies for TCR sequencing. Adaptive Biotechnologies carried out high-throughput TCR-beta CDR3 sequencing of genomic DNA for most patients. On the authors' methods: TCR sequencing data were retrieved from Adaptive's ImmunoSEQ software for 15 to 20 patients, whereas three other patients were processed with MiXCR and VDJtools. To correct CD4 versus CD8 sorting errors, sequences present in both subsets at a frequency ratio below 5:1 were removed. CDR3 nucleotide sequences shared by donor and recipient were removed because the origin of these sequences could not be assigned. At least 2-fold expansion over unstimulated cells and a minimum CFSE-low frequency of 0.002% (template counts) or 0.001% (read counts) were required for clones to be classified as alloreactive. Mappable clones were those detected in sequenced pre-transplant spleen, lymph node, or MLR CFSE-low populations of the donor or recipient. Cumulative frequency of alloreactive clones was calculated as a percentage of all sequences weighted by copy number. What TCRdb holds here is the immuneACCESS table cut down to in-frame rearrangements. Part of the clones is not present; checked against another copy, under half of the missing clones reflect an unresolved V gene, and the others are unexplained. D and trimming were read from the DNA, whereas the V and J calls and clone size are those reported in that table. The table for this sample lists around 15,000 clones; 25% to 40% of them were counted only once. Around 3.8% of the sample belongs to the ten largest clones.

This clonotype originated in a human patient who received an intestinal transplant. The source material was alloreactive CD4+ T cells from a mixed lymphocyte reaction culture, sampled before intestinal transplant. Per the publication, the cell subset or site label means: CFSE-low proliferating T cells sorted from roughly 6-day pre-transplant mixed lymphocyte reaction (GvH or HvG direction).

The sequenced DNA: TGTGCCAGCAGCAAGACTAGCGGGGGAGAGCCGGGCTTC. Translated, this is CASSKTSGGEPGF. The chain employs TRBV5-5 and TRBJ2-7; TRBD2 fits 12 bases in the junction. Reading the germline V gene (reference sequence) gives CDR1 SGHKS and CDR2 YYEKEE. From the cysteine through the phenylalanine, the CDR3 covers 13 amino acids. Left in the record is the CDR3 DNA by itself, 39 bases read in frame from the first base.